The source of this TCR beta chain is a study of blood T cell repertoires in COVID-19. In the study overall: The United States, Italy and Spain were the sources of the acute and convalescent COVID-19 samples.

How the authors handled the data: Reference gene primer amplification in the assay estimated nucleated cell counts. Data came from immunoSEQ multiplex PCR; TCRdb stores just in-frame clones and leaves some out. V and J calls and clone size are as listed in that table; D and trimming were resolved from the DNA. Altogether 94,000 or so clones are present, around 90% being singletons, with the ten largest covering 7.5% to 10%. Material: peripheral blood. This receptor was identified in a woman between 65 and 79 years old with acute or convalescent COVID-19.

The CDR3 DNA reads TGTGCCAGCACCCCGTTGGATGGCGAAAGGGGGGAGCAGTACTTC. Translation: CASTPLDGERGEQYF. The V and J genes are TRBV2 and TRBJ2-7; maybe TRBD1 (6 bases). This CDR3 contains 15 residues. V lost 7 bases and J lost 7, with 23 bases in between. Per the germline V gene, CDR1 is SNHLY and CDR2 is FYNNEI. The complete variable domain, with remaining parts taken from reference TRBV2 and TRBJ2-7, reads EPEVTQTPSHQVTQMGQEVILRCVPISNHLYFYWYRQILGQKVEFLVSFYNNEISEKSEIFDDQFSVERPDGSNFTLKIRSTKLEDSAMYFCASTPLDGERGEQYFGPGTRLTVT.